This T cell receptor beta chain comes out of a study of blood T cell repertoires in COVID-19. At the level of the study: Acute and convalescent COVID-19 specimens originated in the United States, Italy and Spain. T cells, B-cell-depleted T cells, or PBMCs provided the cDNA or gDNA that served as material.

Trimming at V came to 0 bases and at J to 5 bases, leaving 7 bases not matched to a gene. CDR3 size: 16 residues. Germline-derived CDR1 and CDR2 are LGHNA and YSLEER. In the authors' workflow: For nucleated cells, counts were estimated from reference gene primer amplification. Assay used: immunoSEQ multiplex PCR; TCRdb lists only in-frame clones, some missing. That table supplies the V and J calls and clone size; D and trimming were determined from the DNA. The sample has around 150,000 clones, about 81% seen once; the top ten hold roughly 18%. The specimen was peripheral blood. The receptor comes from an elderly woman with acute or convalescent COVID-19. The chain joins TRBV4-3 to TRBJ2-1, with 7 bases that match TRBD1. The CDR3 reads CASSQDVGTVNNEQFF. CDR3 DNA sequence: TGCGCCAGCAGCCAAGATGTCGGGACAGTGAACAATGAGCAGTTCTTC.